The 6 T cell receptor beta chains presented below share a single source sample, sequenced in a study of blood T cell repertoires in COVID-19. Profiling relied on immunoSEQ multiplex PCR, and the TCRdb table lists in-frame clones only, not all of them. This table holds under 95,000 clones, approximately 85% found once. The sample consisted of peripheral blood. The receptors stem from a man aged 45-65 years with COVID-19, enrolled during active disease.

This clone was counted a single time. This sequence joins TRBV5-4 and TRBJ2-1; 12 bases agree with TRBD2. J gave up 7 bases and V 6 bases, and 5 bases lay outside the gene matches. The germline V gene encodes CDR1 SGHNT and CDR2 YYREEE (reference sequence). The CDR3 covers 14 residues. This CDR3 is CASTSGRAPNEQFF. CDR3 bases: TGTGCCAGCACTAGCGGGAGGGCCCCGAATGAGCAGTTCTTC.

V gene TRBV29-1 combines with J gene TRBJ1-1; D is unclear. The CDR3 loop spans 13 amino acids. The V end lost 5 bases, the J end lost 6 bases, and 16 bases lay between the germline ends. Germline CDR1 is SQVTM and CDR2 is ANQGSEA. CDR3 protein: CSVTRNPSAEAFF. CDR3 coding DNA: TGCAGCGTTACTCGCAACCCTTCCGCTGAAGCTTTCTTT.

The CDR3 coding sequence is TGTGCCAGTAAGAGAACAGGTGTTTACCAAGAGACCCAGTACTTC. Translated, it gives CASKRTGVYQETQYF. The rearrangement joins TRBV19 to TRBJ2-5, with a tentative D call TRBD1 (5 bases). Germline loops: CDR1 LNHDA, CDR2 SQIVND (reference sequence). The CDR3 is made up of 15 amino acids. The ends were cut back, 7 bases at V and 0 bases at J, with 15 bases in the middle.

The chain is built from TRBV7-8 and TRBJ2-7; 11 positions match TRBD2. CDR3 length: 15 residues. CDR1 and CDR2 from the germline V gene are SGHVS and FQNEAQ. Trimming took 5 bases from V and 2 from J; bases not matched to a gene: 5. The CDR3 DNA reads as TGTGCCAGCAGCCCGAGTAGCGGGAGGGCCTACGAGCAGTACTTC. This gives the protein CASSPSSGRAYEQYF.

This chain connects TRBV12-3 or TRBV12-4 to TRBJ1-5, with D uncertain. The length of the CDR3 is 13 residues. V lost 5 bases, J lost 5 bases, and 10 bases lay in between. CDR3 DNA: TGTGCCAGCAGTCAGAGTCGGGATCAGCCCCAGCATTTT. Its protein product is CASSQSRDQPQHF.

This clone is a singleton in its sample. This CDR3 reads CASRPGTALTYEQYF. CDR3 bases: TGCGCCAGCCGCCCCGGGACTGCTCTCACCTACGAGCAGTACTTC. The chain employs TRBV5-1 and TRBJ2-7, with a weak D call TRBD2 (6 bases). CDR1 SGHRS and CDR2 YFSETQ come from the germline V gene. V lost 7 bases and J lost 2, with 19 bases in between. The CDR3 extends over 15 amino acids. Full variable domain (missing parts from reference TRBV5-1 and TRBJ2-7): KAGVTQTPRYLIKTRGQQVTLSCSPISGHRSVSWYQQTPGQGLQFLFEYFSETQRNKGNFPGRFSGRQFSNSRSEMNVSTLELGDSALYLCASRPGTALTYEQYFGPGTRLTVT.